This is a list of T cell receptor beta chains from one sample in a study of beta chain features in type 1 diabetes. The assay was immunoSEQ multiplex PCR, and TCRdb's table has in-frame clones only and misses some. The sample lists around 40,000 clones, roughly 70% seen once, with more than 2% in the top ten. Source material: Tregs from blood. Source of these receptors: a woman in her late teens or twenties with type 1 diabetes. Each CDR3 is given with its conserved first and last residue. D genes are given only for firm matches. Size tells how often a clone was seen (once, few, many) or the class of an expanded clone, and some rows leave it out.

NA	NA	TRBV7-2	TRBJ1-1	TGTGCCAGCAGCTTATTGTCTGGAGGGATCACTGAAGCTTTCTTT	CASSLLSGGITEAFF
NA	NA	TRBV5-1	TRBJ1-3	TGCGCCAGCAGCCCTTCGCGGTTCTCTGGAAACACCATATATTTT	CASSPSRFSGNTIYF
NA	NA	TRBV18	TRBJ1-2	TGTGCCAGCTCGAAGGGGACACCAACAAACAACTATGGCTACACCTTC	CASSKGTPTNNYGYTF
NA	NA	TRBV5-1	TRBJ2-3	TGCGCCAGCAGCGGGGGGAGGAGCACAGATACGCAGTATTTT	CASSGGRSTDTQYF
NA	few	TRBV19	TRBJ1-1	TGTGCCAGTAGCAGGGGACCGATCACTGAAGCTTTCTTT	CASSRGPITEAFF
TRBD2	NA	TRBV7-8	TRBJ2-7	TGTGCCAGCAGCTCTCTAGCGGGAGAGACGTACGAGCAGTACTTC	CASSSLAGETYEQYF
NA	NA	TRBV7-2	TRBJ2-3	TGTGCCAGCAGCCTGAGACTTACAGATACGCAGTATTTT	CASSLRLTDTQYF
NA	NA	TRBV27	TRBJ2-3	TGTGCCAGCAGTCCCTTAGCCCTTCCCACAGATACGCAGTATTTT	CASSPLALPTDTQYF
NA	few	TRBV4-3	TRBJ1-2	TGCGCCAGCAGCCATACAGGGAGTTGGAACTATGGCTACACCTTC	CASSHTGSWNYGYTF
TRBD2	NA	TRBV5-6	TRBJ2-7	TGTGCCAGCAGGTCCCCTGGGCTAGCGGCCTACGAGCAGTACTTC	CASRSPGLAAYEQYF
NA	NA	TRBV10-3	TRBJ1-1	TGTGCCATCAGGGCCCCGGCAGGGTTGATGAACACTGAAGCTTTCTTT	CAIRAPAGLMNTEAFF
TRBD2	NA	TRBV10-3	TRBJ2-2	TGTGCCATCAGTGAGCAGGGAGGGACGAACACCGGGGAGCTGTTTTTT	CAISEQGGTNTGELFF
TRBD2	NA	TRBV6-6	TRBJ2-1	TGTGCCAGCAGTTACTCGACTAGCGGGCACCTTGAGCAGTTCTTC	CASSYSTSGHLEQFF
NA	NA	TRBV7-8	TRBJ2-7	TGTGCCAGCAGCGCAAACGACAACTCCTACGAGCAGTACTTC	CASSANDNSYEQYF
TRBD2	NA	TRBV7-3	TRBJ2-1	TGTGCCAGCAGCTTGACCGGGACTAGCGGGAGGTCTCATCAGTTCTTC	CASSLTGTSGRSHQFF
NA	NA	TRBV7-9	TRBJ2-2	TGTGCCAGCAGCCAGGCGAATCTGTGGACCGGGGAGCTGTTTTTT	CASSQANLWTGELFF
TRBD2	NA	TRBV7-9	TRBJ2-3	TGTGCCAGCAGTTCTAGCGGTGGCACAGATACGCAGTATTTT	CASSSSGGTDTQYF
TRBD2	NA	TRBV29-1	TRBJ2-5	TGCAGCGTTCGGGGACTAGGGCAAGAGACCCAGTACTTC	CSVRGLGQETQYF
NA	NA	TRBV18	TRBJ2-7	TGTGCCAGCTCACTCCGGGACTGGGGAACCTACGAGCAGTACTTC	CASSLRDWGTYEQYF
NA	NA	TRBV2	TRBJ2-5	TGTGCCAGCAGTTTGGACTCCCGAGAGACCCAGTACTTC	CASSLDSRETQYF
NA	NA	TRBV28	TRBJ1-2	TGTGCCAGCAGTTTAATGGGCGGGGGGGCGAGTGGCTACACCTTC	CASSLMGGGASGYTF
NA	few	TRBV14	TRBJ1-4	TGTGCCAGCAGCCCGACAGATGCAACTAATGAAAAACTGTTTTTT	CASSPTDATNEKLFF